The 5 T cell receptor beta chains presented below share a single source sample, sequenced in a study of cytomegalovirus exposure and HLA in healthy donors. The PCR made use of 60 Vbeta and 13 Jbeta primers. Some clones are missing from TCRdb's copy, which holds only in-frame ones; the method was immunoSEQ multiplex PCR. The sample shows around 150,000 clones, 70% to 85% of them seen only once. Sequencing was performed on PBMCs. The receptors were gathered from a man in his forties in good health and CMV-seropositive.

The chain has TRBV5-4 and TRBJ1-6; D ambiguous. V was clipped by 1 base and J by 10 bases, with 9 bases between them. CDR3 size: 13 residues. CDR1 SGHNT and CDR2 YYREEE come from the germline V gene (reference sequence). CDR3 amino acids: CASSLTVESPLHF. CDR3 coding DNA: TGTGCCAGCAGCTTGACAGTGGAATCACCCCTCCACTTT.

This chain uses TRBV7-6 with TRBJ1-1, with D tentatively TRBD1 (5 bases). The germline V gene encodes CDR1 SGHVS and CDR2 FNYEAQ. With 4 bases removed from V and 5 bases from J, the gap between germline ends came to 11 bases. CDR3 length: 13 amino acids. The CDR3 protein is CASSSRQTTEAFF. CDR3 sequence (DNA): TGTGCCAGCAGCTCCCGACAGACTACTGAAGCTTTCTTT.

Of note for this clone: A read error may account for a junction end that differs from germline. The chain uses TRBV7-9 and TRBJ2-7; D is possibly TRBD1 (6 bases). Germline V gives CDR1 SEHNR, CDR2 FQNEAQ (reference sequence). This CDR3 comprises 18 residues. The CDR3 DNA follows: TGTTCCAGCAGCCCCCGACAGGCCCCATACGGTCTCTCCTACGAGCAGTACTTC. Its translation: CSSSPRQAPYGLSYEQYF.

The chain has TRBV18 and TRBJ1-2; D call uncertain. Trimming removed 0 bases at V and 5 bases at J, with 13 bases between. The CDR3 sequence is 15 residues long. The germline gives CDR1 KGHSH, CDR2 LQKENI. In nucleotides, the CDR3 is TGTGCCAGCTCACCACCGGGCAGTAATCGGTATGGCTACACCTTC. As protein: CASSPPGSNRYGYTF.

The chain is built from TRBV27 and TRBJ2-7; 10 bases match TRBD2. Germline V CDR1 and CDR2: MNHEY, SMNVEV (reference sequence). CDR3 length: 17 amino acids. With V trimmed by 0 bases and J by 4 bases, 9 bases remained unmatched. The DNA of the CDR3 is TGTGCCAGCAGTTTATCGGGAGCTAGCGGGAGCAGATACGAGCAGTACTTC. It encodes CASSLSGASGSRYEQYF.